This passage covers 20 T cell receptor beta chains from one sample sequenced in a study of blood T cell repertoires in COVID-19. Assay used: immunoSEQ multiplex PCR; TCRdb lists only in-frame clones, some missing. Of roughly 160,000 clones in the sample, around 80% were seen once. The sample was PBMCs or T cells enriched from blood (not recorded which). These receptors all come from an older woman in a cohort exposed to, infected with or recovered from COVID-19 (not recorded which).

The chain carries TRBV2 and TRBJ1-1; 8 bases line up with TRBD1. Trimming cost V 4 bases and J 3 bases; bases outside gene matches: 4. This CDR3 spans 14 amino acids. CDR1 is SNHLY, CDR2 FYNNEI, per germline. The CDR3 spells CASSGTGWDTEAFF. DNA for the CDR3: TGTGCCAGCAGTGGGACAGGGTGGGACACTGAAGCTTTCTTT.

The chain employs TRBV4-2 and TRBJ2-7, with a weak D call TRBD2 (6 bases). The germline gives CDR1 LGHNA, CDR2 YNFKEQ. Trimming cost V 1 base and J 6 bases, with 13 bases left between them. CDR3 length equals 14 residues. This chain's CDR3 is CASSQGGEVAEQYF. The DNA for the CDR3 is TGTGCCAGCAGCCAAGGAGGGGAGGTCGCCGAGCAGTACTTC.

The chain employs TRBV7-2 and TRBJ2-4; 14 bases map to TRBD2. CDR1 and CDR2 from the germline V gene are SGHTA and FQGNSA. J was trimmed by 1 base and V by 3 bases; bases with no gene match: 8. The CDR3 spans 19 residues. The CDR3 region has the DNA TGTGCCAGCAGCTTTTCCGGGACTAGCGGGGGCTACGCCAAAAACATTCAGTACTTC. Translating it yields CASSFSGTSGGYAKNIQYF.

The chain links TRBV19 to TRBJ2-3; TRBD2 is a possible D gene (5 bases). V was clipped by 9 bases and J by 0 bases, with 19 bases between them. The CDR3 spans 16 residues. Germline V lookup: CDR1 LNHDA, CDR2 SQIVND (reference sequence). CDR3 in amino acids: CARAPYKRPSTDTQYF. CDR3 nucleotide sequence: TGTGCCAGGGCTCCCTATAAGCGGCCAAGCACAGATACGCAGTATTTT.

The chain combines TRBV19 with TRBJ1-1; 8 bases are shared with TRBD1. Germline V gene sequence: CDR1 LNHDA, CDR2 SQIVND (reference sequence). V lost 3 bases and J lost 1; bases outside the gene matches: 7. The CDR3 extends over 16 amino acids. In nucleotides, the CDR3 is TGTGCCAGTAGTATCGGTCCCGGGACAGGGAACACTGAAGCTTTCTTT. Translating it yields CASSIGPGTGNTEAFF.

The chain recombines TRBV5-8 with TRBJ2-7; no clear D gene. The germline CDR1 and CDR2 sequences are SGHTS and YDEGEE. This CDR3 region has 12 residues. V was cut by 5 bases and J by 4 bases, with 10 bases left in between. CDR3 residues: CASSPSRYEQYF. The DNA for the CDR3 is TGTGCCAGCAGTCCAAGCAGGTACGAGCAGTACTTC. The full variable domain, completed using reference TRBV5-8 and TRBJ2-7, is EAGVTQSPTHLIKTRGQQATLRCSPISGHTSVYWYQQALGLGLQFLLWYDEGEERNRGNFPPRFSGRQFPNYSSELNVNALELEDSALYLCASSPSRYEQYFGPGTRLTVT.

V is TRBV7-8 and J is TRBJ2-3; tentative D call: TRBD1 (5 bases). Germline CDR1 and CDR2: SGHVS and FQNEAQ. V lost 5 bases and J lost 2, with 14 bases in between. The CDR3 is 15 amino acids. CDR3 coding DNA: TGTGCCAGCAGCCCCCACCAGGACACCACAGATACGCAGTATTTT. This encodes CASSPHQDTTDTQYF.

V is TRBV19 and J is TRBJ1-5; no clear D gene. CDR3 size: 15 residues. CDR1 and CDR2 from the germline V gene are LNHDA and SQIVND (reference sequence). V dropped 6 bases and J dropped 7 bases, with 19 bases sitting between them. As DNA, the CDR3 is TGTGCCAGTAGACCAGATGGACTCGCCGCACAGCCCCAGCATTTT. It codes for CASRPDGLAAQPQHF.

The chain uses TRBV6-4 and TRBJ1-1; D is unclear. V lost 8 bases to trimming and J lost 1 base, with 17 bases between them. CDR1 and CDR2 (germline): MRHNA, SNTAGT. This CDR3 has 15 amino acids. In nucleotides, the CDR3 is TGTGCCAGCCCCTCTAGCGGGATGGAGAACACTGAAGCTTTCTTT. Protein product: CASPSSGMENTEAFF.

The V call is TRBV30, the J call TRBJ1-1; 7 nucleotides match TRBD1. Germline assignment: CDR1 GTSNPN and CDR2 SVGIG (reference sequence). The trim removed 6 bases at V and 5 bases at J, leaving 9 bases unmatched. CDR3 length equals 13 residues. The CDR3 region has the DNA TGTGCCTGCTACAGGGACAGAAGGACTGAAGCTTTCTTT. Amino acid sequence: CACYRDRRTEAFF.

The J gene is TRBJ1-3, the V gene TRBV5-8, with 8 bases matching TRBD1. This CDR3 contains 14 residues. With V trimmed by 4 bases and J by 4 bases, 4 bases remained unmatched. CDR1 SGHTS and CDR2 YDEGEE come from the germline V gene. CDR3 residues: CASSDRGLGNTIYF. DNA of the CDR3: TGTGCCAGCAGCGACAGGGGACTCGGAAACACCATATATTTT.

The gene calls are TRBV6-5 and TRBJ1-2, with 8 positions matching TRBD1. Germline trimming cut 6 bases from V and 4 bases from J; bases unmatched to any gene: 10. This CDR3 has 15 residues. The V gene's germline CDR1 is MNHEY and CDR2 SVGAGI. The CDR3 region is CASRRRQGSGYGYTF. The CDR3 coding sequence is TGTGCCAGCAGAAGAAGACAGGGGAGCGGCTATGGCTACACCTTC.

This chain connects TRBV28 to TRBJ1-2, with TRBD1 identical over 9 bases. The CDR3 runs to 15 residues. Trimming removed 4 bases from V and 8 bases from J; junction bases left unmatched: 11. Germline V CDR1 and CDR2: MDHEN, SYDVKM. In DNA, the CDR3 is TGTGCCAGCAGTTCCCCTTCGGGACAGGGTGAGGGCTACACCTTC. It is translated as CASSSPSGQGEGYTF.

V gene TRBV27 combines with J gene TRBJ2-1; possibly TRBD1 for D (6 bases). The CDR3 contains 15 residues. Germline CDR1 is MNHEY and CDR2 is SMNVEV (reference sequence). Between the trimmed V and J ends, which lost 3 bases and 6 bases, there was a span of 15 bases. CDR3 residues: CASSLKQGWRNEQFF. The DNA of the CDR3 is TGTGCCAGCAGTTTGAAACAGGGTTGGCGCAATGAGCAGTTCTTC.

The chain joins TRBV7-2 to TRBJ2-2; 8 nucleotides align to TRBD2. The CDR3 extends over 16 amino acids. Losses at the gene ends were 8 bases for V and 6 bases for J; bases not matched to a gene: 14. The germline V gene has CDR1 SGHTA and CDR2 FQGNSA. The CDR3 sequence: CASGKAGGPSAGELFF. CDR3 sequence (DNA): TGTGCCAGCGGAAAGGCGGGAGGCCCCTCAGCCGGGGAGCTGTTTTTT.

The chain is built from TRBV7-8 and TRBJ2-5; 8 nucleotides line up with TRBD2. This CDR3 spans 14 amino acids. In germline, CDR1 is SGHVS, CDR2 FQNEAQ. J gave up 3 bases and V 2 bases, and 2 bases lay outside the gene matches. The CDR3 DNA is TGTGCCAGCAGCTTAATGGGACTAGAAGAGACCCAGTACTTC. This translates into CASSLMGLEETQYF.

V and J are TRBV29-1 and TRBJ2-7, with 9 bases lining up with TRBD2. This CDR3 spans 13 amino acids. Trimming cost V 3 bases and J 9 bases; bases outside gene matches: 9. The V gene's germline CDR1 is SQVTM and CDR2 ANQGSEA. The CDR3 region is CSVEEGLAGTQYF. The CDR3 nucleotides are TGCAGCGTTGAGGAGGGTCTAGCGGGGACGCAGTACTTC.

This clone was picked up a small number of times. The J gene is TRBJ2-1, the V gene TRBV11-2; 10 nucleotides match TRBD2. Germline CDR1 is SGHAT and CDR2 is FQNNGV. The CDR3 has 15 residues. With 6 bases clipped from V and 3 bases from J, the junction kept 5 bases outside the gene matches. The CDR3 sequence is CASSSRTSGYNEQFF. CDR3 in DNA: TGTGCCAGCAGTTCCCGGACTAGCGGCTACAATGAGCAGTTCTTC.

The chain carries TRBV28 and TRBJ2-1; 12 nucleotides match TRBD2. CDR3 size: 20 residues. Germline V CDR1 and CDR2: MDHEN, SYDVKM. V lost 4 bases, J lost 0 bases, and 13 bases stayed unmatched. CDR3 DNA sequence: TGTGCCAGCAGTTCGCCTAGCGGGAGGGCCGGGGAAAGCTCCTACAATGAGCAGTTCTTC. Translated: CASSSPSGRAGESSYNEQFF.

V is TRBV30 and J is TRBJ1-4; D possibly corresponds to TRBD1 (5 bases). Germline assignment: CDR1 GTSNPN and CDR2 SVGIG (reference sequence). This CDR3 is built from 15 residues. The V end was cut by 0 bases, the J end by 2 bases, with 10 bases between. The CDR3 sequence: CAWSVGLTTNEKLFF. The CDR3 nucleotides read TGTGCCTGGAGTGTGGGACTTACCACTAATGAAAAACTGTTTTTT.